The source of this T cell receptor (beta chain) is a study of T cells after yellow fever vaccination. Turning to the study itself: SMART-Seq v4 Ultra Low Input prepared libraries from low-cell fractions.

The CDR3 is made up of 14 amino acids. V lost 4 bases, J lost 5 bases, and 14 bases lay in between. Per germline, CDR1 SGHTA and CDR2 FQGNSA. In making TCR cDNA, 5'RACE template switching added a universal primer site and UMIs to it. MiXCR, run by TCRdb on the 5' RACE reads, gives a single entry per CDR3 protein. The table lists a few hundred thousand distinct CDR3 sequences, roughly 8.3% of them singletons. The chain links TRBV7-2 to TRBJ2-5; tentatively, D is TRBD1 or TRBD2 (6 bases each). The sample consisted of PBMCs, taken roughly seven weeks after the first yellow fever vaccination. This TCR derives from a young man who received the YFV17D yellow fever vaccine. CDR3 bases: TGTGCCAGCAGCTCAAAGGGGGGATGGGAGACCCAGTACTTC. It yields the protein CASSSKGGWETQYF.